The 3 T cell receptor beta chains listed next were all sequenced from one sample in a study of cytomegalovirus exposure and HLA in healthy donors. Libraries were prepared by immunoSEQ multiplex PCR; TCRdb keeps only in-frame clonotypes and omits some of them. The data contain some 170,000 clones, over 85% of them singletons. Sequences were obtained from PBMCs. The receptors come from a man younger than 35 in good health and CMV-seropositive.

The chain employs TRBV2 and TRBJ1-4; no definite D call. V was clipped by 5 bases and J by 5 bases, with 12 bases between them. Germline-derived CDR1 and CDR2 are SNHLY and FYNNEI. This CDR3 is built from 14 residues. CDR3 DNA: TGTGCCAGCAGTCCCGGGTATAAAAATGAAAAACTGTTTTTT. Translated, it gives CASSPGYKNEKLFF.

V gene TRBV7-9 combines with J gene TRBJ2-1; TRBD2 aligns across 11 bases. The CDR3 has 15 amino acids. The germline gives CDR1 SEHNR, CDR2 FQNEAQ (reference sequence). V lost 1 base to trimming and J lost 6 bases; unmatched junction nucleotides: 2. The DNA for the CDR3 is TGTGCCAGCAGCTTAGGAGGGACTAGCGGCAATGAGCAGTTCTTC. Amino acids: CASSLGGTSGNEQFF.

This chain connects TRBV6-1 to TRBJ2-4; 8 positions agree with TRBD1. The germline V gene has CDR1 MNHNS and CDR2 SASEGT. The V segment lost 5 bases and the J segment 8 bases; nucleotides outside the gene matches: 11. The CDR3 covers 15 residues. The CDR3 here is CASSIRQGQSDIQYF. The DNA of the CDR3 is TGTGCCAGCAGTATACGACAGGGGCAGTCGGACATTCAGTACTTC.